This TCR beta chain was identified in a study of T cell changes during pregnancy in multiple sclerosis. TCRdb's copy holds only in-frame clones and misses some; the assay was immunoSEQ multiplex PCR. Among tens of thousands of clones, roughly 87% were seen once, and the ten largest hold less than 2%. The sequence was obtained from a female donor with multiple sclerosis, enrolled in a pregnancy study. Sequences were derived from peripheral blood, sampled in the first trimester of pregnancy.

The CDR3 DNA is TGTGCCCGAGGACTAGCGGGAGCGAACACCGGGGAGCTGTTTTTT. It yields the protein CARGLAGANTGELFF. The gene calls are TRBV30 and TRBJ2-2, with 13 bases fitting TRBD2. V shed 8 bases, J shed 0 bases, and the junction held 3 bases outside the gene matches. This CDR3 is 15 amino acids long. Germline V gene lookup returns CDR1 GTSNPN and CDR2 SVGIG (reference sequence).